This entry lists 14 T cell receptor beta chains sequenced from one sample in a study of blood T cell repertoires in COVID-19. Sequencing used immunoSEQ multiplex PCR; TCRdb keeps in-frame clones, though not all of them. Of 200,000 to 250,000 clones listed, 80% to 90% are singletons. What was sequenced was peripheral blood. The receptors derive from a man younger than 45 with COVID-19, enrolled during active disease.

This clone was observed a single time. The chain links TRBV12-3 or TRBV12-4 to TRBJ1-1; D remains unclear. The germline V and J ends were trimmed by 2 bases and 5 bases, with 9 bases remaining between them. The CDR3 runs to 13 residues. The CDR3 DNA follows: TGTGCCAGCAGTTTACAACCAGGTACTGAAGCTTTCTTT. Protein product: CASSLQPGTEAFF.

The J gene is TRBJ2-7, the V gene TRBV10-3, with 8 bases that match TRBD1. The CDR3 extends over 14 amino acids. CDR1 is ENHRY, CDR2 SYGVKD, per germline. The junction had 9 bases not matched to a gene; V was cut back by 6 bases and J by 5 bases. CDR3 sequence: CAISGGQGHNEQYF. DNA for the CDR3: TGTGCCATCAGCGGCGGACAGGGTCACAACGAGCAGTACTTC.

CDR3: CASSIGGDTDTQYF. CDR3 nucleotide sequence: TGTGCCAGTAGTATAGGGGGGGACACAGATACGCAGTATTTT. The gene calls are TRBV19 and TRBJ2-3; D might be TRBD2 (6 bases). Germline CDR1 LNHDA, CDR2 SQIVND (reference sequence). V lost 1 base, J lost 2 bases, and 7 bases lay in between. This CDR3 is built from 14 residues.

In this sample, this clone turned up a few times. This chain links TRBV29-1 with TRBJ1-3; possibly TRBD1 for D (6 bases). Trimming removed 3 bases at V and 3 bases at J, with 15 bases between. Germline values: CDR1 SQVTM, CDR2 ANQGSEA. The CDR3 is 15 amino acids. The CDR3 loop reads CSVDTGFGYGNTIYF. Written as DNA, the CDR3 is TGCAGCGTTGACACAGGGTTCGGCTATGGAAACACCATATATTTT.

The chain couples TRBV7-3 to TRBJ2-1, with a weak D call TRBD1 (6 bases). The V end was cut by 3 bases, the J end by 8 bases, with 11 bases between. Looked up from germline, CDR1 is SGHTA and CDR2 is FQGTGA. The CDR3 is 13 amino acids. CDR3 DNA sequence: TGTGCCAGCAGCTTGACAGGCCGGTATGAGCAGTTCTTC. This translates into CASSLTGRYEQFF.

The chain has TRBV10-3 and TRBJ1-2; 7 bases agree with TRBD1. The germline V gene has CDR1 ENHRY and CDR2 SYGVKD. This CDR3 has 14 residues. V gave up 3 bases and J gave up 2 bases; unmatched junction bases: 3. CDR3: CAISEVRGNYGYTF. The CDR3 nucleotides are TGTGCCATCAGTGAAGTCAGGGGGAACTATGGCTACACCTTC.

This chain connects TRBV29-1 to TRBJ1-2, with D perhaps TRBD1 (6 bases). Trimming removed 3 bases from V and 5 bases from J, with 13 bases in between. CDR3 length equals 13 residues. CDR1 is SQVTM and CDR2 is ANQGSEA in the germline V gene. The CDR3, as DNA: TGCAGCGTTGAGATTGTCAGGGGATATGGCTACACCTTC. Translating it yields CSVEIVRGYGYTF.

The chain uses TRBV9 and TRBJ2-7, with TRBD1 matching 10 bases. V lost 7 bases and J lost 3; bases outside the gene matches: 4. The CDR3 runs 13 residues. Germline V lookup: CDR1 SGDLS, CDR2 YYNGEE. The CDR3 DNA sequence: TGTGCCAGCGGCGGGACAGGGGTCTACGAGCAGTACTTC. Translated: CASGGTGVYEQYF.

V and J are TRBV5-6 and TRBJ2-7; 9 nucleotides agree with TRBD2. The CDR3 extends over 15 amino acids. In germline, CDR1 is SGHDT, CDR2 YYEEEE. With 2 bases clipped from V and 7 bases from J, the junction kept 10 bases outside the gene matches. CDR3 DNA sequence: TGTGCCAGCAGCTTTCTTGGAAGCGGGGGGCAAGAGCAGTACTTC. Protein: CASSFLGSGGQEQYF.

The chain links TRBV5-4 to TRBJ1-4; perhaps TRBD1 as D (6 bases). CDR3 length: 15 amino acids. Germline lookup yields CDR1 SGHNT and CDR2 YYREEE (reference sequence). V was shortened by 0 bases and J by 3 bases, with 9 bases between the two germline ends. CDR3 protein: CASSLGGGANEKLFF. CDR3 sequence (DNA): TGTGCCAGCAGCTTGGGAGGGGGGGCTAATGAAAAACTGTTTTTT.

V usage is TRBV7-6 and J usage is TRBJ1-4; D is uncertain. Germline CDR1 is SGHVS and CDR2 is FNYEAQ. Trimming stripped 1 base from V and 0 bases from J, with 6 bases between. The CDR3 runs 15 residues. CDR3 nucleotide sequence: TGTGCCAGCAGCTTAGGTGCGGCAACTAATGAAAAACTGTTTTTT. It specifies CASSLGAATNEKLFF.

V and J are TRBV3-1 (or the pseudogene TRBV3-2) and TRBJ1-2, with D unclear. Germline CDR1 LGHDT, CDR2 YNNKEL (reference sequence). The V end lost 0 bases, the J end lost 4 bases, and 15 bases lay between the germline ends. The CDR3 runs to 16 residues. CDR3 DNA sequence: TGTGCCAGCAGCCAAGAGGGCAAAGGTCCCATCTATGGCTACACCTTC. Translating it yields CASSQEGKGPIYGYTF.

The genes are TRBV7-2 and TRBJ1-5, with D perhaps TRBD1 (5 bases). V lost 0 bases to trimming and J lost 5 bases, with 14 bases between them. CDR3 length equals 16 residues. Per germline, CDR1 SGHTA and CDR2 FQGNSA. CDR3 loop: CASSLAGAGIHQPQHF. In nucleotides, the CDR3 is TGTGCCAGCAGCTTAGCGGGCGCAGGGATTCATCAGCCCCAGCATTTT.

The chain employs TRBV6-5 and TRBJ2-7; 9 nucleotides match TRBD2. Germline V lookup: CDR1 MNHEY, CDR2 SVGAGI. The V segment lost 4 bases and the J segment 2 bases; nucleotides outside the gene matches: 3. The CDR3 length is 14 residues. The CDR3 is CASSWTSATYEQYF. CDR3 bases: TGTGCCAGCAGTTGGACTAGCGCAACCTACGAGCAGTACTTC.